This T cell receptor beta chain emerged from a study of T cell responses to AZD1222 COVID-19 vaccine. Assay used: immunoSEQ multiplex PCR; TCRdb lists only in-frame clones, some missing. The sample consists of tens of thousands of clones, about 90% of them appearing once. Trimming cost V 5 bases and J 1 base; bases outside gene matches: 1. This CDR3 is built from 14 residues. Germline CDR1 and CDR2: MNHEY and SVGAGI. The TCR sequence derives from an adult in good health. The sample in question was peripheral blood, obtained on day 0 of MenACWY control vaccination. V is TRBV6-5 and J is TRBJ1-1; 10 bases are a match to TRBD1. The CDR3 nucleotides are TGTGCCAGCAGTAGGGACAGGGGGAACACTGAAGCTTTCTTT. It yields the protein CASSRDRGNTEAFF.